Presented here are 27 T cell receptor beta chains from one specimen sequenced in a study of shared clonotypes between healthy human individuals. Sequencing used immunoSEQ multiplex PCR; TCRdb keeps in-frame clones, though not all of them. The sample includes 2 million to 3 million clones, over 85% of them seen just once. The sequenced material came from naive CD4+ T cells sorted from blood. Documented subset: CD45RA+ positively selected. All receptors come from a man younger than 35 in good health.

The genes are TRBV4-3 and TRBJ1-3, with 8 bases fitting TRBD1. The V segment lost 0 bases and the J segment 4 bases; nucleotides outside the gene matches: 5. The CDR3 totals 16 residues. Germline CDR1 and CDR2: LGHNA and YSLEER. This CDR3 is CASSQEFGQGGNTIYF. Here the CDR3 DNA reads TGCGCCAGCAGCCAAGAGTTTGGACAGGGAGGAAACACCATATATTTT.

The chain uses TRBV11-3 and TRBJ1-1; D gene unclear. The germline V and J ends were trimmed by 3 bases and 1 base, with 6 bases remaining between them. The CDR3 runs 13 residues. CDR1 SGHNT and CDR2 YENEEA come from the germline V gene. CDR3 nucleotide sequence: TGTGCCAGCAGCTTCTCCCCGAACACTGAAGCTTTCTTT. As protein: CASSFSPNTEAFF.

V usage is TRBV5-1 and J usage is TRBJ1-2; TRBD1 matches at 7 bases. J lost 3 bases, V lost 2 bases, and 4 bases had no gene match. This CDR3 is 14 amino acids long. The germline gives CDR1 SGHRS, CDR2 YFSETQ. CDR3 in amino acids: CASSLDTGDYGYTF. CDR3 bases: TGCGCCAGCAGCTTAGATACAGGGGACTATGGCTACACCTTC.

A few counts support this clone. V is TRBV18 and J is TRBJ1-6, with 7 bases matching TRBD1. In germline, CDR1 is KGHSH, CDR2 LQKENI. The CDR3 sequence is 15 residues long. With 6 bases clipped from V and 9 bases from J, the junction kept 11 bases outside the gene matches. CDR3 residues: CASSPGYRGVSPLHF. In nucleotides, the CDR3 is TGTGCCAGCTCCCCTGGTTACAGGGGAGTTTCACCCCTCCACTTT.

The chain uses TRBV7-8 and TRBJ2-6; D call uncertain. With 0 bases removed from V and 2 bases from J, the gap between germline ends came to 5 bases. This CDR3 spans 15 amino acids. The germline V gene has CDR1 SGHVS and CDR2 FQNEAQ. DNA for the CDR3: TGTGCCAGCAGCTTAGCGGGCACTGGGGCCAACGTCCTGACTTTC. Translated, it gives CASSLAGTGANVLTF. Full variable domain (outside the CDR3, taken from reference TRBV7-8 and TRBJ2-6): GAGVSQSPRYKVAKRGQDVALRCDPISGHVSLFWYQQALGQGPEFLTYFQNEAQLDKSGLPSDRFFAERPEGSVSTLKIQRTQQEDSAVYLCASSLAGTGANVLTFGAGSRLTVL.

The V and J genes are TRBV6-5 and TRBJ1-1; a possible D gene is TRBD1 (5 bases). Per germline, CDR1 MNHEY and CDR2 SVGAGI. CDR3 length: 15 residues. Trimming pared 2 bases from V and 11 bases from J, leaving 21 bases between. CDR3 loop: CASSYGSGQTARAFF. The CDR3 DNA reads as TGTGCCAGCAGTTACGGATCGGGGCAGACAGCGAGGGCTTTCTTT.

In its sample, this clone was seen once. This sequence joins TRBV27 and TRBJ2-2; no firm D call. Trimming pared 2 bases from V and 6 bases from J, leaving 16 bases between. Germline V CDR1 and CDR2: MNHEY, SMNVEV (reference sequence). This CDR3 spans 16 amino acids. In DNA, the CDR3 is TGTGCCAGCAGTTTAGAGGCAGCGATTCGGCCCGGGGAGCTGTTTTTT. It codes for CASSLEAAIRPGELFF.

The gene calls are TRBV4-3 and TRBJ2-7, with 10 bases fitting TRBD1. The V gene's germline CDR1 is LGHNA and CDR2 YSLEER. V trimming: 1 base; J trimming: 3 bases; junction bases outside the gene matches: 3. The CDR3 spans 15 residues. CDR3 residues: CASSQGGQGNYEQYF. In nucleotides, the CDR3 is TGCGCCAGCAGCCAAGGGGGACAGGGGAACTACGAGCAGTACTTC.

The chain has TRBV6-5 and TRBJ2-1; 8 nucleotides match TRBD2. CDR1 is MNHEY, CDR2 SVGAGI, per germline. This CDR3 has 14 amino acids. The trim removed 4 bases at V and 7 bases at J, leaving 6 bases unmatched. As DNA, the CDR3 is TGTGCCAGCAGTTCGCGGACTAGCCGGAATGAGCAGTTCTTC. Amino acids: CASSSRTSRNEQFF.

The chain is built from TRBV4-3 and TRBJ2-3; 14 positions match TRBD2. The CDR3 runs to 16 residues. Germline CDR1 and CDR2: LGHNA and YSLEER. V gave up 4 bases and J gave up 6 bases; unmatched junction bases: 6. The CDR3 nucleotides read TGCGCCAGCAGCCTCAGACTAGCGGGAGGGCCCGATACGCAGTATTTT. Translated: CASSLRLAGGPDTQYF.

This chain links TRBV7-9 with TRBJ1-1, with 8 bases lining up with TRBD1. The length of the CDR3 is 12 residues. Germline V gives CDR1 SEHNR, CDR2 FQNEAQ (reference sequence). J was trimmed by 12 bases and V by 5 bases; bases with no gene match: 8. CDR3 loop: CASSLDRGGPFF. DNA of the CDR3: TGTGCCAGCAGCCTCGACAGGGGTGGGCCTTTCTTT.

This clone has a single count. Other DNA variants within this sample encode the same CDR3. The J gene is TRBJ2-5, the V gene TRBV5-1; 9 positions match TRBD2. V lost 4 bases, J lost 3 bases, and 4 bases stayed unmatched. From germline, CDR1 is SGHRS and CDR2 YFSETQ. The CDR3 totals 14 residues. DNA of the CDR3: TGCGCCAGCAGCAGATTAGCGGGGGAAGAGACCCAGTACTTC. Translating it yields CASSRLAGEETQYF.

The chain links TRBV5-8 to TRBJ1-5; TRBD1 agrees at 7 bases. Trimming removed 1 base from V and 6 bases from J; junction bases left unmatched: 16. The CDR3 sequence is 18 residues long. Germline-derived CDR1 and CDR2 are SGHTS and YDEGEE. As DNA, the CDR3 is TGTGCCAGCAGCTTGATGGCAGGGGGTACCTTTACGAGTCAGCCCCAGCATTTT. Residues: CASSLMAGGTFTSQPQHF.

About this clone itself: At the DNA level, this CDR3 is encoded by other sequences in the same sample as well. This chain connects TRBV5-1 to TRBJ2-2; the D gene is possibly TRBD2 (6 bases). Trimming left V 3 bases short and J 6 bases short, with 12 bases between. Germline V gives CDR1 SGHRS, CDR2 YFSETQ. This CDR3 contains 14 residues. The CDR3 coding sequence is TGCGCCAGCAGCTCGGGGGTGGTGGCCGGGGAGCTGTTTTTT. Its protein product is CASSSGVVAGELFF.

The chain couples TRBV7-8 to TRBJ2-5, with TRBD1 identical over 9 bases. This CDR3 contains 17 residues. The V gene end was trimmed by 3 bases and the J gene end by 5 bases; junction bases not matched to a gene: 13. Per germline, CDR1 SGHVS and CDR2 FQNEAQ. CDR3 sequence (DNA): TGTGCCAGCAGCTTCAGGGGACAGGGAGTCCCTTCGGAGACCCAGTACTTC. Amino acid sequence: CASSFRGQGVPSETQYF.

Turning to this clone: This specimen includes other DNA sequences encoding the same CDR3. The chain recombines TRBV18 with TRBJ2-7, with unresolved D. Germline CDR1 KGHSH, CDR2 LQKENI. The V end was cut by 5 bases, the J end by 5 bases, with 7 bases between. The CDR3 runs to 11 residues. In DNA form, the CDR3 reads TGTGCCAGCTCATCCGGTGACGAGCAGTACTTC. Amino acids: CASSSGDEQYF.

About this clone: Distinct nucleotide sequences in the sample also encode this CDR3. This chain uses TRBV6-1 with TRBJ2-1; D is perhaps TRBD2 (7 bases). CDR1 and CDR2 (germline): MNHNS, SASEGT. Trimming took 1 base from V and 2 from J, leaving 12 bases between them. The CDR3 loop spans 16 amino acids. CDR3 sequence reads: CASSEVKGGAYNEQFF. The CDR3 DNA follows: TGTGCCAGCAGTGAAGTGAAAGGGGGGGCCTACAATGAGCAGTTCTTC.

The rearrangement links TRBV5-4 to TRBJ2-3, with 7 bases lining up with TRBD2. This CDR3 region has 18 residues. V lost 0 bases, J lost 6 bases, and 16 bases stayed unmatched. CDR1 is SGHNT, CDR2 YYREEE, per germline (reference sequence). For the CDR3, the DNA is TGTGCCAGCAGCTTGGCCCTTCGCGAGTGGGGGGGTAGGGATACGCAGTATTTT. Translated, it gives CASSLALREWGGRDTQYF.

Worth noting for this clone: Within the sample, other DNA sequences also encode this same CDR3. The rearrangement joins TRBV19 to TRBJ2-7; 7 nucleotides line up with TRBD2. The CDR3 has 12 amino acids. Per the germline V gene, CDR1 is LNHDA and CDR2 is SQIVND (reference sequence). V gave up 6 bases and J gave up 4 bases; unmatched junction bases: 3. CDR3 protein: CASSPGGYEQYF. The CDR3 DNA reads as TGTGCCAGTAGCCCCGGGGGGTACGAGCAGTACTTC.

The CDR3: CASRLRDSTIYEQYF. The CDR3 DNA reads TGTGCCAGCAGACTCCGGGACTCGACTATCTACGAGCAGTACTTC. V is TRBV2 and J is TRBJ2-5; perhaps TRBD2 as D (6 bases). TRBJ2-7 matches the DNA end more closely, so the J call is doubtful. The germline gives CDR1 SNHLY, CDR2 FYNNEI. This CDR3 has 15 amino acids.

The chain has TRBV7-2 and TRBJ2-1, with TRBD2 identical over 9 bases. J gave up 6 bases and V 5 bases, and 11 bases lay outside the gene matches. The CDR3 contains 16 residues. The germline V gene encodes CDR1 SGHTA and CDR2 FQGNSA. CDR3: CASSPLAGVAFNEQFF. The DNA of the CDR3 is TGTGCCAGCAGCCCGTTAGCGGGAGTGGCCTTCAATGAGCAGTTCTTC.

Comments on this clone: The same CDR3 arises from other DNA sequences in this sample as well. The chain uses TRBV11-2 and TRBJ2-3; TRBD1 aligns across 7 bases. After removal of 0 bases from V and 1 base from J, the junction contained 1 base not matched to a gene. The germline V gene has CDR1 SGHAT and CDR2 FQNNGV. The CDR3 is made up of 15 amino acids. The CDR3 here is CASSLDGTGTDTQYF. For the CDR3, the DNA is TGTGCCAGCAGCTTAGATGGGACAGGCACAGATACGCAGTATTTT.

The chain links TRBV30 to TRBJ2-3; 15 positions agree with TRBD2. Germline CDR1 GTSNPN, CDR2 SVGIG (reference sequence). V lost 2 bases, J lost 5 bases, and 5 bases stayed unmatched. This CDR3 has 16 residues. CDR3: CAWSPGLAGGLDTQYF. As DNA, the CDR3 is TGTGCCTGGAGTCCCGGACTAGCGGGGGGGCTAGATACGCAGTATTTT.

V usage is TRBV6-1 and J usage is TRBJ2-1, with D perhaps matching TRBD2 (7 bases). The germline CDR1 and CDR2 sequences are MNHNS and SASEGT. This CDR3 is 16 amino acids long. V was trimmed by 4 bases and J by 2 bases, leaving 15 bases between them. The chain's CDR3 is CASSAREGGPYNEQFF. Written as DNA, the CDR3 is TGTGCCAGCAGTGCGAGGGAGGGGGGCCCCTACAATGAGCAGTTCTTC.

CDR3 sequence: CASSFGYSPNTGELFF. CDR3 coding DNA: TGCGCCAGCAGCTTCGGTTACAGCCCGAACACCGGGGAGCTGTTTTTT. The chain couples TRBV5-1 to TRBJ2-2; D not certain. Germline V gene sequence: CDR1 SGHRS, CDR2 YFSETQ. Trimming stripped 2 bases from V and 0 bases from J, with 11 bases between. This CDR3 contains 16 residues.

V is TRBV28 and J is TRBJ1-5, with D unresolved. Germline V lookup: CDR1 MDHEN, CDR2 SYDVKM. This CDR3 comprises 15 residues. V lost 6 bases and J lost 0, with 12 bases in between. Here the CDR3 DNA reads TGTGCCAGCAGACCGGGCGTTTATAGCAATCAGCCCCAGCATTTT. Encoded protein: CASRPGVYSNQPQHF.

This rearrangement joins TRBV10-1 to TRBJ2-2; D remains ambiguous. From germline, CDR1 is WNHNN and CDR2 SYGVQD (reference sequence). The CDR3 contains 12 residues. V was shortened by 4 bases and J by 5 bases, with 5 bases between the two germline ends. CDR3 DNA sequence: TGCGCCAGCAGTGGGGTAACCGGGGAGCTGTTTTTT. Residues: CASSGVTGELFF.